These 27 T cell receptor beta chains were all obtained from the same sample, sequenced in a study of shared clonotypes between healthy human individuals. TCRdb keeps only in-frame clones here, not all; method: immunoSEQ multiplex PCR. Of some 2,000,000 clones listed, 95% are singletons. The sequencing sample was made of naive CD4+ T cells sorted from blood. Subset indicated: CD45RA+ positively selected. The source is a man aged 18-30 years in good health.

The chain recombines TRBV28 with TRBJ1-4; possibly TRBD1 for D (5 bases). CDR3 length: 13 amino acids. Trimming stripped 11 bases from V and 5 bases from J, with 15 bases between. Germline-derived CDR1 and CDR2 are MDHEN and SYDVKM. In DNA form, the CDR3 reads TGTGCCTCGGTGGGGGGGATCAATGAAAAACTGTTTTTT. It is translated as CASVGGINEKLFF.

The chain uses TRBV5-4 and TRBJ1-2; perhaps TRBD1 as D (5 bases). From germline, CDR1 is SGHNT and CDR2 YYREEE (reference sequence). V was cut by 0 bases and J by 8 bases, with 11 bases left in between. The CDR3 runs to 13 residues. The CDR3 DNA reads TGTGCCAGCAGCTTGGGGGGGTTCGTCGGCTACACCTTC. The encoded protein is CASSLGGFVGYTF.

The V call is TRBV5-6, the J call TRBJ2-3; a possible D gene is TRBD2 (6 bases). The CDR3 contains 15 residues. Germline V CDR1 and CDR2: SGHDT, YYEEEE. Trimming removed 1 base at V and 1 base at J, with 10 bases between. CDR3 coding DNA: TGTGCCAGCAGCTTGTACGGGAGCGGCACAGATACGCAGTATTTT. Amino acids: CASSLYGSGTDTQYF.

The gene calls are TRBV4-2 and TRBJ2-2, with D possibly being TRBD2 (5 bases). This CDR3 contains 17 residues. The V and J ends lost 1 base and 6 bases respectively, with 18 bases between them. Germline lookup yields CDR1 LGHNA and CDR2 YNFKEQ. CDR3 amino acids: CASSQGNTRGPPGELFF. The CDR3 region has the DNA TGTGCCAGCAGCCAAGGAAACACTCGGGGTCCCCCCGGGGAGCTGTTTTTT.

This chain uses TRBV11-3 with TRBJ2-3; D not resolved. V lost 6 bases and J 2 bases, leaving 12 bases between the germline ends. The CDR3 has 14 residues. CDR1 and CDR2 (germline): SGHNT, YENEEA. CDR3 protein: CASSPDTITDTQYF. The CDR3 region has the DNA TGTGCCAGCAGTCCTGACACGATCACAGATACGCAGTATTTT.

The chain joins TRBV19 to TRBJ1-1; tentatively, D is TRBD1 (5 bases). Trimming left V 5 bases short and J 5 bases short, with 18 bases between. The germline V gene encodes CDR1 LNHDA and CDR2 SQIVND (reference sequence). The CDR3 runs to 15 residues. CDR3 sequence reads: CASSPKTAGGTEAFF. CDR3 in DNA: TGTGCCAGTAGTCCGAAGACAGCTGGTGGGACTGAAGCTTTCTTT.

The chain's CDR3 is CASSLALVRDRSEQFF. As DNA, the CDR3 is TGCGCCAGCAGCTTGGCTCTTGTCCGGGACCGATCAGAGCAGTTCTTC. The V and J genes are TRBV5-1 and TRBJ2-1; either TRBD1 or TRBD2 may fit D (5 bases each). The germline V and J ends were trimmed by 0 bases and 10 bases, with 20 bases remaining between them. This CDR3 spans 16 amino acids. CDR1 SGHRS and CDR2 YFSETQ come from the germline V gene.

The CDR3 reads CASRGQGERGNQPQHF. CDR3 DNA sequence: TGCGCCAGCAGAGGACAGGGAGAGAGGGGCAATCAGCCCCAGCATTTT. This chain joins TRBV10-1 and TRBJ1-5, with 8 positions matching TRBD1. V lost 6 bases to trimming and J lost 2 bases; unmatched junction nucleotides: 9. CDR3 length equals 16 residues. In germline, CDR1 is WNHNN, CDR2 SYGVQD (reference sequence).

The chain links TRBV6-1 to TRBJ1-2, with unresolved D. The germline V gene encodes CDR1 MNHNS and CDR2 SASEGT. The CDR3 sequence is 16 residues long. Trimming left V 4 bases short and J 0 bases short, with 15 bases between. CDR3 loop: CASSGGGSVTNYGYTF. CDR3 nucleotides: TGTGCCAGCAGTGGGGGTGGGTCAGTAACTAACTATGGCTACACCTTC.

As DNA, the CDR3 is TGTGCCAGCTTTCGGATCGTAGCGGATTCCTACAATGAGCAGTTCTTC. This codes for CASFRIVADSYNEQFF. The chain recombines TRBV7-9 with TRBJ2-1, with D maybe TRBD2 (6 bases). The CDR3 has 16 residues. Deletions cut 8 bases from V and 1 base from J, with 18 bases between. Germline CDR1 is SEHNR and CDR2 is FQNEAQ (reference sequence).

The J gene is TRBJ1-2, the V gene TRBV7-2; 8 nucleotides match TRBD1. V was clipped by 5 bases and J by 3 bases; unmatched bases: 2. Germline loops: CDR1 SGHTA, CDR2 FQGNSA. The length of the CDR3 is 13 residues. The CDR3 reads CASSPTGDYGYTF. CDR3 coding DNA: TGTGCCAGCAGCCCGACAGGGGACTATGGCTACACCTTC. The complete variable domain, with remaining parts taken from reference TRBV7-2 and TRBJ1-2, reads GAGVSQSPSNKVTEKGKDVELRCDPISGHTALYWYRQSLGQGLEFLIYFQGNSAPDKSGLPSDRFSAERTGGSVSTLTIQRTQQEDSAVYLCASSPTGDYGYTFGSGTRLTVV.

This clone was detected once. The rearrangement uses TRBV5-1 and TRBJ1-6; the D gene is possibly TRBD1 (5 bases). Trimming pared 1 base from V and 1 base from J, leaving 9 bases between. CDR3 length equals 16 residues. Germline loops: CDR1 SGHRS, CDR2 YFSETQ. CDR3 sequence reads: CASSLRAGSYNSPLHF. The CDR3 DNA reads as TGCGCCAGCAGCTTGAGGGCAGGGTCCTATAATTCACCCCTCCACTTT.

This clone appeared a single time. This chain joins TRBV5-6 and TRBJ2-7; 8 bases are shared with TRBD1. This CDR3 is built from 16 residues. Germline loops: CDR1 SGHDT, CDR2 YYEEEE. The trim removed 3 bases at V and 1 base at J, leaving 9 bases unmatched. Written as DNA, the CDR3 is TGTGCCAGCAGCTCCTCCTTCTGGACAGGGTCCTACGAGCAGTACTTC. Translated, it gives CASSSSFWTGSYEQYF.

V gene TRBV10-3 combines with J gene TRBJ1-4, with 9 bases identical to TRBD1. After removal of 6 bases from V and 10 bases from J, the junction contained 12 bases not matched to a gene. The CDR3 is 15 amino acids. Germline CDR1 is ENHRY and CDR2 is SYGVKD. The CDR3 region is CAISDAGQGTRKLFF. The CDR3 region has the DNA TGTGCCATCAGCGATGCGGGACAGGGAACTCGAAAACTGTTTTTT.

The chain recombines TRBV5-4 with TRBJ1-1; D may be TRBD1 (5 bases). This CDR3 region has 16 residues. Germline CDR1 reads SGHNT; CDR2 reads YYREEE (reference sequence). The V end was cut by 2 bases, the J end by 4 bases, with 18 bases between. The CDR3 coding sequence is TGTGCCAGCAGCTTCGGACACCCGATTGTGGGCACTGAAGCTTTCTTT. Residues: CASSFGHPIVGTEAFF.

The chain couples TRBV4-1 to TRBJ2-1; 10 bases align to TRBD2. CDR1 is MGHRA and CDR2 is YSYEKL in the germline V gene. V lost 0 bases and J lost 4; bases outside the gene matches: 12. The CDR3 runs to 19 residues. The CDR3 DNA follows: TGCGCCAGCAGCCAAGATCAGGGGCGGACTAGCGGAGAATACAATGAGCAGTTCTTC. Protein product: CASSQDQGRTSGEYNEQFF.

CDR3 coding DNA: TGCGCCAGCAGCCAAGAGGTAGCGGGAGGAACCGGGAAAGAGCAGTACTTC. Translation: CASSQEVAGGTGKEQYF. The chain combines TRBV4-3 with TRBJ2-7; 10 positions agree with TRBD2. The length of the CDR3 is 17 residues. V was pared by 0 bases and J by 7 bases, with 12 bases of the junction left unmatched. The germline V gene encodes CDR1 LGHNA and CDR2 YSLEER.

This clone appeared a single time. This sequence joins TRBV5-4 and TRBJ2-1; no definite D call. V was pared by 3 bases and J by 4 bases, with 20 bases between. The CDR3 is 17 amino acids. Germline loops: CDR1 SGHNT, CDR2 YYREEE (reference sequence). CDR3 loop: CASSSPSRPIGYNEQFF. CDR3 sequence (DNA): TGTGCCAGCAGCTCCCCCTCTCGTCCGATTGGATACAATGAGCAGTTCTTC.

This clone appeared once. The V gene is TRBV2, the J gene TRBJ2-6, with TRBD1 as a possible D gene (6 bases). V was cut by 4 bases and J by 1 base, with 14 bases left in between. Germline assignment: CDR1 SNHLY and CDR2 FYNNEI. There are 17 residues in the CDR3. The CDR3 spells CASSGTALGSGANVLTF. The CDR3 DNA follows: TGTGCCAGCAGTGGGACAGCCCTGGGGTCTGGGGCCAACGTCCTGACTTTC.

The chain uses TRBV5-4 and TRBJ2-7; D is perhaps TRBD2 (5 bases). There are 13 residues in the CDR3. V lost 2 bases and J 3 bases, leaving 9 bases between the germline ends. From germline, CDR1 is SGHNT and CDR2 YYREEE (reference sequence). This chain's CDR3 is CASSLTGNYEQYF. For the CDR3, the DNA is TGTGCCAGCAGCTTAACCGGGAACTACGAGCAGTACTTC.

In its sample, this clone was seen once. The genes are TRBV12-5 and TRBJ2-3, with a possible D match to TRBD2 (6 bases). Germline V CDR1 and CDR2: LGHNT, FRNRAP. Trimming left V 6 bases short and J 3 bases short, with 10 bases between. CDR3 size: 13 residues. The CDR3 DNA reads as TGTGCTAGTGGCCGGAGCGGGACAGATACGCAGTATTTT. This translates into CASGRSGTDTQYF.

V is TRBV10-3 and J is TRBJ1-2; no clear D gene. Per germline, CDR1 ENHRY and CDR2 SYGVKD. The CDR3 contains 15 residues. V was cut by 0 bases and J by 4 bases, with 12 bases left in between. The CDR3 protein is CAISESTVGSYGYTF. The CDR3 DNA is TGTGCCATCAGTGAGTCTACAGTGGGAAGCTATGGCTACACCTTC.

On this clone itself: At one end, the junction sequence differs from germline, possibly due to a read error. The chain uses TRBV7-7 and TRBJ2-7, with D tentatively TRBD1 or TRBD2 (5 bases each). This CDR3 contains 14 residues. Per germline, CDR1 SSHAT and CDR2 FNYEAQ (reference sequence). The CDR3 loop is CASSPGTYGTKQYF. CDR3 DNA: TGTGCTAGCAGCCCTGGGACGTACGGGACGAAGCAGTACTTC.

The CDR3: CASTGQGAHGANVLTF. CDR3 coding DNA: TGTGCCAGCACCGGACAGGGGGCGCACGGGGCCAACGTCCTGACTTTC. The V and J genes are TRBV2 and TRBJ2-6; TRBD1 aligns across 11 bases. The germline gives CDR1 SNHLY, CDR2 FYNNEI. Trimming removed 7 bases from V and 4 bases from J; junction bases left unmatched: 6. The CDR3 consists of 16 residues.

This rearrangement joins TRBV9 to TRBJ2-7; D is ambiguous. Germline V CDR1 and CDR2: SGDLS, YYNGEE. The CDR3 is 16 residues long. Trimming removed 5 bases from V and 2 bases from J, with 20 bases in between. The DNA for the CDR3 is TGTGCCAGCAGTTTATCTGAGACTCCTACACCCTACGAGCAGTACTTC. Protein sequence: CASSLSETPTPYEQYF. Full variable domain (missing parts from reference TRBV9 and TRBJ2-7): DSGVTQTPKHLITATGQRVTLRCSPRSGDLSVYWYQQSLDQGLQFLIQYYNGEERAKGNILERFSAQQFPDLHSELNLSSLELGDSALYFCASSLSETPTPYEQYFGPGTRLTVT.

This clone turned up a few times. This CDR3 reads CACDRSYEQYF. CDR3 bases: TGTGCCTGCGACCGTTCCTACGAGCAGTACTTC. The rearrangement uses TRBV30 and TRBJ2-7; D unresolved. CDR1 and CDR2 from the germline V gene are GTSNPN and SVGIG (reference sequence). V was clipped by 6 bases and J by 1 base, with 7 bases between them. This CDR3 is 11 amino acids long.

The chain is built from TRBV6-1 and TRBJ2-7; TRBD1 aligns across 7 bases. V gave up 3 bases and J gave up 0 bases; unmatched junction bases: 8. The CDR3 has 16 residues. Germline CDR1 is MNHNS and CDR2 is SASEGT. DNA of the CDR3: TGTGCCAGCAGTGAGATCGCAGGGGGAAGCTCCTACGAGCAGTACTTC. Translation: CASSEIAGGSSYEQYF.